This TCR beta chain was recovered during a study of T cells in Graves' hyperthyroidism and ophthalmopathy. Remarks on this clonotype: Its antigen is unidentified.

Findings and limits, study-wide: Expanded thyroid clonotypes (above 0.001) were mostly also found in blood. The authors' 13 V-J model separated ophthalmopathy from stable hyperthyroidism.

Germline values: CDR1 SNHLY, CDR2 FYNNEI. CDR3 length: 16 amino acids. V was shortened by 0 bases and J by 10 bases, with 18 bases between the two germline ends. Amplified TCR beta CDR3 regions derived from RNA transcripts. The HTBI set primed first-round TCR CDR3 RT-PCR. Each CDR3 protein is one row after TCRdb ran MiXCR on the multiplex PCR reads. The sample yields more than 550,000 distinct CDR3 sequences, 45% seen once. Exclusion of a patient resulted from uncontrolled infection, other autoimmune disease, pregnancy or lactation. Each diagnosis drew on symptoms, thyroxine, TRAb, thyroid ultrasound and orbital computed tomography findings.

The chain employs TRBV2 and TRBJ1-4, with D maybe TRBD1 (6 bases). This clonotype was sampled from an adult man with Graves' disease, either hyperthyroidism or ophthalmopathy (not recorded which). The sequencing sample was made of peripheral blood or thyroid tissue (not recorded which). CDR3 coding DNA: TGTGCCAGCAGTGAAGCTCCCACAGGGATAATTGGAAAACTGTTTTTT. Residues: CASSEAPTGIIGKLFF.